The 22 T cell receptor beta chains in this list originate from one sample, sequenced in a study of blood T cell repertoires in COVID-19. This table comes from immunoSEQ multiplex PCR, and its TCRdb copy is limited to in-frame clones, with some not included. This table holds around 160,000 clones, around 82% found once. The material sequenced was peripheral blood. All receptors derive from a man in his fifties or sixties with active or convalescent COVID-19.

The chain carries TRBV4-1 and TRBJ2-2; 7 positions agree with TRBD1. CDR3 length equals 14 residues. Trimming cost V 3 bases and J 3 bases; bases outside gene matches: 1. Germline V gene data show CDR1 as MGHRA and CDR2 as YSYEKL. This chain's CDR3 is CASSQGQYTGELFF. For the CDR3, the DNA is TGCGCCAGCAGCCAGGGACAGTACACCGGGGAGCTGTTTTTT.

The gene calls are TRBV24-1 and TRBJ2-7; D might be TRBD1 (6 bases). V was shortened by 4 bases and J by 1 base, with 7 bases between the two germline ends. The CDR3 extends over 13 amino acids. Germline CDR1 KGHDR, CDR2 SFDVKD. Here the CDR3 reads CATSDTGSYEQYF. CDR3 nucleotides: TGTGCCACCAGTGACACAGGGTCCTACGAGCAGTACTTC.

The chain couples TRBV5-1 to TRBJ1-1; TRBD1 might be the D (6 bases). The germline V and J ends were trimmed by 4 bases and 7 bases, with 17 bases remaining between them. The V gene's germline CDR1 is SGHRS and CDR2 YFSETQ. The CDR3 is 14 residues long. CDR3 bases: TGCGCCAGCAGCCCGTCGACAGGTTCGAATGAAGCTTTCTTT. Encoded protein: CASSPSTGSNEAFF.

This rearrangement joins TRBV7-2 to TRBJ2-7, with D maybe TRBD2 (5 bases). The CDR3 totals 15 residues. With 5 bases removed from V and 3 bases from J, the gap between germline ends came to 17 bases. Germline CDR1 and CDR2: SGHTA and FQGNSA. The chain's CDR3 is CASSPMDSTRYEQYF. Written as DNA, the CDR3 is TGTGCCAGCAGCCCGATGGACTCGACCCGCTACGAGCAGTACTTC.

The J gene is TRBJ1-2, the V gene TRBV4-1; no clear D. This CDR3 contains 15 residues. Germline V CDR1 and CDR2: MGHRA, YSYEKL. V was pared by 0 bases and J by 4 bases, with 12 bases between. The CDR3 nucleotides are TGCGCCAGCAGCCAAGATTCGTCACAGCTCTATGGCTACACCTTC. Translated, it gives CASSQDSSQLYGYTF.

CDR3 nucleotide sequence: TGCGCCAGCAGCTTGGAGGGCTCCACGGGAAACACTGAAGCTTTCTTT. Translating gives CASSLEGSTGNTEAFF. V is TRBV5-1 and J is TRBJ1-1; D is ambiguous. The CDR3 totals 16 residues. Germline V gene sequence: CDR1 SGHRS, CDR2 YFSETQ. V lost 0 bases to trimming and J lost 2 bases, with 14 bases between them. The variable domain in full, completed from reference TRBV5-1 and TRBJ1-1, reads KAGVTQTPRYLIKTRGQQVTLSCSPISGHRSVSWYQQTPGQGLQFLFEYFSETQRNKGNFPGRFSGRQFSNSRSEMNVSTLELGDSALYLCASSLEGSTGNTEAFFGQGTRLTVV.

The chain couples TRBV28 to TRBJ1-2; 8 nucleotides agree with TRBD1. Trimming removed 2 bases from V and 0 bases from J; junction bases left unmatched: 5. The CDR3 has 16 amino acids. Germline V gene lookup returns CDR1 MDHEN and CDR2 SYDVKM. Written as DNA, the CDR3 is TGTGCCAGCAGTTTACCCGGACAGGGTTCTAACTATGGCTACACCTTC. Protein product: CASSLPGQGSNYGYTF.

The CDR3 spells CASSYLGTGAETQYF. In nucleotides, the CDR3 is TGTGCCAGCAGTTACCTAGGGACAGGAGCGGAGACCCAGTACTTC. The rearrangement joins TRBV6-5 to TRBJ2-5; 8 nucleotides match TRBD1. The CDR3 consists of 15 residues. V gave up 2 bases and J gave up 5 bases; unmatched junction bases: 7. Germline CDR1 reads MNHEY; CDR2 reads SVGAGI.

The chain joins TRBV5-1 to TRBJ1-6; the match to TRBD1 covers 7 bases. This CDR3 is 16 amino acids long. Germline CDR1 reads SGHRS; CDR2 reads YFSETQ. V was pared by 0 bases and J by 4 bases, with 4 bases of the junction left unmatched. The CDR3 protein is CASSLEGARYNSPLHF. The DNA for the CDR3 is TGCGCCAGCAGCTTGGAGGGGGCTCGATATAATTCACCCCTCCACTTT.

V and J are TRBV6-1 and TRBJ1-6, with D possibly being TRBD1 (5 bases). This CDR3 region has 15 residues. Germline CDR1 MNHNS, CDR2 SASEGT. Trimming took off 0 bases at V and 10 bases at J, with 13 bases between the two ends. The CDR3 reads CASSEAGRDRSPLHF. The CDR3 nucleotides are TGTGCCAGCAGTGAAGCGGGCAGGGATCGGTCACCCCTCCACTTT.

The chain employs TRBV4-1 and TRBJ2-1; a weak D match, TRBD2 (6 bases). Germline V gene lookup returns CDR1 MGHRA and CDR2 YSYEKL. V lost 2 bases and J lost 7, with 9 bases in between. This CDR3 comprises 13 residues. CDR3 DNA: TGCGCCAGCAGCCAATGGGAGGCTAATGAGCAGTTCTTC. Translating gives CASSQWEANEQFF.

J is TRBJ2-7 and V is TRBV25-1; D remains ambiguous. Trimming removed 4 bases at V and 0 bases at J, with 13 bases between. In germline, CDR1 is MGHDK, CDR2 SYGVNS. The CDR3 runs 15 residues. The CDR3 DNA reads TGTGCCAGCAGTGGCAGACTGGCTGACTCCTACGAGCAGTACTTC. Its translation is CASSGRLADSYEQYF.

This rearrangement joins TRBV11-2 to TRBJ1-2, with TRBD1 matching 9 bases. The CDR3 is 19 amino acids. CDR1 is SGHAT, CDR2 FQNNGV, per germline. V was pared by 2 bases and J by 6 bases, with 19 bases of the junction left unmatched. CDR3 in amino acids: CASSLRKTNRDRDGDGYTF. The CDR3 nucleotides read TGTGCCAGCAGCTTACGCAAAACCAACCGGGACAGGGATGGCGATGGCTACACCTTC.

The chain links TRBV5-1 to TRBJ2-5; D is uncertain. Germline lookup yields CDR1 SGHRS and CDR2 YFSETQ. Trimming took 1 base from V and 1 from J, leaving 8 bases between them. The CDR3 length is 14 residues. CDR3 amino acids: CASSLWSVQETQYF. In DNA, the CDR3 is TGCGCCAGCAGCTTGTGGTCGGTCCAAGAGACCCAGTACTTC.

The chain carries TRBV3-1 (or the pseudogene TRBV3-2) and TRBJ2-7; D possibly corresponds to TRBD2 (6 bases). The CDR3 is made up of 15 amino acids. The V gene lost 4 bases and the J gene lost 2 bases, with 15 bases spanning the gap. CDR1 LGHDT and CDR2 YNNKEL come from the germline V gene (reference sequence). The CDR3 DNA is TGTGCCAGCAGCCCGACGGGACTTGGTACCTACGAGCAGTACTTC. This translates into CASSPTGLGTYEQYF.

CDR3 residues: CASSRIAGGNVQETQYF. CDR3 in DNA: TGTGCCAGTAGTAGGATAGCGGGAGGGAATGTTCAAGAGACCCAGTACTTC. The chain is built from TRBV19 and TRBJ2-5; the match to TRBD2 covers 11 bases. Germline-derived CDR1 and CDR2 are LNHDA and SQIVND (reference sequence). J gave up 2 bases and V 4 bases, and 9 bases lay outside the gene matches. CDR3 length: 17 amino acids. Full variable domain (missing parts from reference TRBV19 and TRBJ2-5): DGGITQSPKYLFRKEGQNVTLSCEQNLNHDAMYWYRQDPGQGLRLIYYSQIVNDFQKGDIAEGYSVSREKKESFPLTVTSAQKNPTAFYLCASSRIAGGNVQETQYFGPGTRLLVL.

This chain joins TRBV6-5 and TRBJ2-1; D perhaps matches TRBD1 (6 bases). The CDR3 is 14 residues long. Per the germline V gene, CDR1 is MNHEY and CDR2 is SVGAGI. Deletions cut 5 bases from V and 0 bases from J, with 8 bases between. CDR3 amino acids: CASSTGFSYNEQFF. DNA of the CDR3: TGTGCCAGCAGTACAGGGTTCTCCTACAATGAGCAGTTCTTC.

The chain couples TRBV11-2 to TRBJ2-1; D is uncertain. Germline V gives CDR1 SGHAT, CDR2 FQNNGV. This CDR3 is 11 amino acids long. Trimming left V 5 bases short and J 4 bases short, with 3 bases between. The chain's CDR3 is CASSHYNEQFF. CDR3 in DNA: TGTGCCAGCAGCCATTACAATGAGCAGTTCTTC.

V gene TRBV6-2 or TRBV6-3 combines with J gene TRBJ2-1; 7 nucleotides agree with TRBD2. The CDR3 runs to 15 residues. Germline V gene sequence: CDR1 MNHEY, CDR2 SVGEGT. The ends lost 5 bases at V and 4 bases at J; junction bases unmatched: 8. As DNA, the CDR3 is TGTGCCAGCAGTCAACATTGGCGGGAGTACAATGAGCAGTTCTTC. Translating it yields CASSQHWREYNEQFF.

The rearrangement joins TRBV5-1 to TRBJ2-7; TRBD1 matches 7 bases. The trim removed 3 bases at V and 0 bases at J, leaving 6 bases unmatched. The CDR3 is made up of 15 amino acids. Germline values: CDR1 SGHRS, CDR2 YFSETQ. CDR3 loop: CASSYGQVSSYEQYF. The CDR3, as DNA: TGCGCCAGCAGCTACGGACAGGTCAGCTCCTACGAGCAGTACTTC.

In its sample, this clone was seen once. The rearrangement joins TRBV12-3 or TRBV12-4 to TRBJ1-2; 7 bases map to TRBD1. The junction had 4 bases not matched to a gene; V was cut back by 5 bases and J by 4 bases. This CDR3 region has 13 residues. The CDR3 DNA reads as TGTGCCAGCAGTCCGGGGACAGTCTATGGCTACACCTTC. Residues: CASSPGTVYGYTF.

Relative to its sample, this clone is medium-sized. The chain combines TRBV6-5 with TRBJ2-3; 12 positions agree with TRBD1. The CDR3 runs 15 residues. V was clipped by 2 bases and J by 4 bases; unmatched bases: 1. Germline V gives CDR1 MNHEY, CDR2 SVGAGI. CDR3 sequence: CASSYGTGGADTQYF. As DNA, the CDR3 is TGTGCCAGCAGTTACGGGACAGGGGGCGCAGATACGCAGTATTTT.